The 3 T cell receptor beta chains below come from one sample, sequenced in a study of somatic mutations in cytotoxic T cells in rheumatoid arthritis. Measured with immunoSEQ multiplex PCR; TCRdb has only the in-frame clones, and not every one. The data show under 15,000 clones, around 83% seen once. Sequenced material: CD8+ T cells sorted from blood. The origin of the receptors is a woman aged 55-69 years in good health.

The J gene is TRBJ2-7, the V gene TRBV28; the D gene is possibly TRBD2 (5 bases). The germline V gene encodes CDR1 MDHEN and CDR2 SYDVKM. The CDR3 loop spans 14 amino acids. V was pared by 4 bases and J by 2 bases, with 12 bases between. CDR3 sequence (DNA): TGTGCCAGCAGTTCCCCCGGGGTTCCCTACGAGCAGTACGTC. Amino acid sequence: CASSSPGVPYEQYV.

V and J are TRBV27 and TRBJ2-3, with 13 nucleotides matching TRBD2. Germline CDR1 reads MNHEY; CDR2 reads SMNVEV (reference sequence). After removal of 2 bases from V and 2 bases from J, the junction contained 4 bases not matched to a gene. The CDR3 loop spans 17 amino acids. In DNA, the CDR3 is TGTGCCAGCAGTTTACTAACTAGCGGGGGGGCCACAGATACGCAGTATTTT. Amino acids: CASSLLTSGGATDTQYF.

About this clone: Its ends do not fully match the called genes, so a read error is possible. The chain has TRBV28 and TRBJ1-2; D is unclear. The CDR3 loop spans 12 amino acids. CDR1 MDHEN and CDR2 SYDVKM come from the germline V gene. The CDR3 sequence is CASSYAGYGHTF. CDR3 DNA sequence: TGTGCCAGCAGTTATGCGGGGTATGGCCACACCTTC.